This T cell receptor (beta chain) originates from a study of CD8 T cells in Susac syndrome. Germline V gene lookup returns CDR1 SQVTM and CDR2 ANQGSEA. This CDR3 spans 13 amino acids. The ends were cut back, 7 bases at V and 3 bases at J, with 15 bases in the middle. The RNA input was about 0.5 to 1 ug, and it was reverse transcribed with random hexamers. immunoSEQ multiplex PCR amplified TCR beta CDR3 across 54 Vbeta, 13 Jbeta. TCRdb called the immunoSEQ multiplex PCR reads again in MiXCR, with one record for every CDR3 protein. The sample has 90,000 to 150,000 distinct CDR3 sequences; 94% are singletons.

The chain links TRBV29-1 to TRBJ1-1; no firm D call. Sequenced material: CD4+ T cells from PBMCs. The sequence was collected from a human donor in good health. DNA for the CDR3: TGCAGCGATAGAAACGTCGGTCACACTGAAGCTTTCTTT. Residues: CSDRNVGHTEAFF. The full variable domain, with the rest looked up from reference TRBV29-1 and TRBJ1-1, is SAVISQKPSRDICQRGTSLTIQCQVDSQVTMMFWYRQQPGQSLTLIATANQGSEATYESGFVIDKFPISRPNLTFSTLTVSNMSPEDSSIYLCSDRNVGHTEAFFGQGTRLTVV.